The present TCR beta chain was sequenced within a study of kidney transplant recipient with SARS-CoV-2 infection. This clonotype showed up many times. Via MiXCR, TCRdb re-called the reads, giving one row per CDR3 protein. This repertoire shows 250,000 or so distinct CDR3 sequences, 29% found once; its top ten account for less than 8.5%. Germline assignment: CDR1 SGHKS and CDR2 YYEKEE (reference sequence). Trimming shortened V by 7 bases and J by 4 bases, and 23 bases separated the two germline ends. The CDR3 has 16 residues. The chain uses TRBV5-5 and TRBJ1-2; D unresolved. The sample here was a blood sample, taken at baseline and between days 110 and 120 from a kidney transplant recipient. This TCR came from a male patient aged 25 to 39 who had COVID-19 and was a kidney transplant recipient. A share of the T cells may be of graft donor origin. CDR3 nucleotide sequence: TGTGCCAGCTTAACAGTTGTCTCGCGAAAGACCTATGGCTACACCTTC. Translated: CASLTVVSRKTYGYTF.